This TCR beta chain derives from a study of shared clonotypes between healthy human individuals. Study-level results: Sorted-subset sequencing was shown by rarefaction to be incomplete despite large depth.

CD45RO negativity and positive selection for CCR7 defined naive CD8 cells, a population that excluded terminally differentiated effector memory CD45RA+ cells. Assay: immunoSEQ multiplex PCR; the TCRdb copy retains only in-frame clones and omits some. This sample carries about 820,000 clones, 90% to 95% of them seen once, and the ten largest clones take under 30%. Trimming shortened V by 3 bases and J by 0 bases, and 8 bases separated the two germline ends. CDR3 size: 14 residues. In germline, CDR1 is KGHSH, CDR2 LQKENI. Comment on this clone: What it binds is unknown.

The chain carries TRBV18 and TRBJ2-5, with D perhaps TRBD1 (6 bases). The source of this sequence is a young man in good health. The source material was naive CD8+ T cells sorted from blood. The chain's CDR3 is CASSPRTDQETQYF. The CDR3 DNA sequence: TGTGCCAGCTCACCTCGGACAGACCAAGAGACCCAGTACTTC.